Below, 18 T cell receptor beta chains from the same sample are listed, as sequenced in a study of T cells after yellow fever vaccination (dated by TCRdb to between 2018 and 2021). Library prep was done by 5' RACE. The listed sequencing device is Illumina NovaSeq 6000. The public reads were quality trimmed at Q25 with fastp and then assembled into clones with MiXCR by TCRdb, keeping productive beta chains. Rows with a matching CDR3 protein are joined into one entry that keeps the most common DNA and genes. This sample holds 250,000 to 300,000 distinct CDR3 sequences; around 4.9% were observed only once. The biggest ten clones account for approximately 3.5% of the sample. The treatment or condition label, read with the paper, signifies: live attenuated yellow fever vaccine strain. The material was CD4+ T cells sorted from PBMCs, obtained on the day of the yellow fever booster vaccination. These receptors came from a man between 18 and 35 years old who received the YFV17D yellow fever vaccine.

V gene TRBV20-1 combines with J gene TRBJ2-5, with 9 positions matching TRBD2. The germline V gene encodes CDR1 DFQATT and CDR2 SNEGSKA (reference sequence). This CDR3 is built from 16 residues. After removal of 6 bases from V and 2 bases from J, the junction contained 13 bases not matched to a gene. CDR3 in amino acids: CSASPLGRGGQETQYF. The CDR3, as DNA: TGCAGTGCAAGTCCTTTAGGGCGGGGGGGGCAAGAGACCCAGTACTTC.

This clonotype has more than one count but fewer than ten. The chain combines TRBV20-1 with TRBJ1-3; D call uncertain. The CDR3 consists of 14 residues. From germline, CDR1 is DFQATT and CDR2 SNEGSKA (reference sequence). V was pared by 6 bases and J by 4 bases, with 16 bases between. The chain's CDR3 is CSAPDQGYGNTIYF. The CDR3 DNA reads as TGCAGTGCCCCAGATCAAGGGTACGGAAACACCATATATTTT.

This rearrangement joins TRBV6-2 or TRBV6-3 to TRBJ1-4; tentative D call: TRBD1 (6 bases). CDR3 size: 13 residues. The germline V gene has CDR1 MNHEY and CDR2 SVGEGT. V gave up 8 bases and J gave up 7 bases, with 14 bases separating them. CDR3 in amino acids: CASRLQGGEKLFF. The CDR3 coding sequence is TGTGCCAGCCGGTTACAGGGAGGTGAAAAACTGTTTTTT.

This chain connects TRBV20-1 to TRBJ1-2, with TRBD1 matching 9 bases. The germline CDR1 and CDR2 sequences are DFQATT and SNEGSKA (reference sequence). The CDR3 spans 15 residues. Trimming took 0 bases from V and 10 from J; bases not matched to a gene: 12. For the CDR3, the DNA is TGCAGTGCTAGAGAGCCCTGGACAGGGGAAAACGCCTACACCTTC. Translating gives CSAREPWTGENAYTF.

This clonotype was counted many times. This rearrangement joins TRBV4-3 to TRBJ2-3; D tentatively fits TRBD1 or TRBD2 (5 bases each). V was pared by 0 bases and J by 5 bases, with 12 bases between. This CDR3 is 15 amino acids long. The germline CDR1 and CDR2 sequences are LGHNA and YSLEER. The CDR3 loop is CASSQDSGREDTQYF. The CDR3 coding sequence is TGCGCCAGCAGCCAAGATTCGGGACGAGAAGATACGCAGTATTTT.

This clonotype was seen a few times. The rearrangement joins TRBV5-1 to TRBJ1-5; 7 bases agree with TRBD1. The ends lost 0 bases at V and 5 bases at J; junction bases unmatched: 5. This CDR3 is 15 amino acids long. From germline, CDR1 is SGHRS and CDR2 YFSETQ. This chain's CDR3 is CASSLETGVDQPQHF. In nucleotides, the CDR3 is TGCGCCAGCAGCTTGGAAACAGGGGTAGATCAGCCCCAGCATTTT.

This clonotype occurred many times. The rearrangement joins TRBV7-3 to TRBJ2-2, with unresolved D. V gave up 2 bases and J gave up 1 base, with 11 bases separating them. CDR3 length: 16 residues. In germline, CDR1 is SGHTA, CDR2 FQGTGA. Here the CDR3 DNA reads TGTGCCAGCAGCTTACCCGCCGAGCAGAACACCGGGGAGCTGTTTTTT. Translated, it gives CASSLPAEQNTGELFF. The variable domain in full, with the rest retrieved from reference TRBV7-3 and TRBJ2-2, is GAGVSQTPSNKVTEKGKYVELRCDPISGHTALYWYRQSLGQGPEFLIYFQGTGAADDSGLPNDRFFAVRPEGSVSTLKIQRTERGDSAVYLCASSLPAEQNTGELFFGEGSRLTVL.

The chain has TRBV6-1 and TRBJ1-5; D ambiguous. Germline V lookup: CDR1 MNHNS, CDR2 SASEGT. V dropped 10 bases and J dropped 13 bases, with 11 bases sitting between them. The CDR3 length is 9 residues. The CDR3 loop reads CATADPQHF. In DNA, the CDR3 is TGTGCCACCGCGGACCCTCAGCATTTT.

This clonotype was found a few times. The chain recombines TRBV7-8 with TRBJ2-1; 9 bases fit TRBD2. Per germline, CDR1 SGHVS and CDR2 FQNEAQ. This CDR3 is 15 amino acids long. The trim removed 4 bases at V and 5 bases at J, leaving 6 bases unmatched. As DNA, the CDR3 is TGTGCCAGCAGCTCGGGACTAGCCTGGCACAATGAGCAGTTCTTC. Protein sequence: CASSSGLAWHNEQFF.

There are a few counts of this clonotype. The rearrangement uses TRBV6-5 and TRBJ2-2; TRBD2 agrees at 14 bases. V was clipped by 8 bases and J by 2 bases; unmatched bases: 10. The CDR3 is made up of 18 amino acids. The germline V gene encodes CDR1 MNHEY and CDR2 SVGAGI. The CDR3 reads CASGRGLAGGLNTGELFF. CDR3 in DNA: TGTGCCAGCGGGCGAGGACTAGCGGGGGGTTTAAACACCGGGGAGCTGTTTTTT.

This clonotype came up a few times. The DNA of the CDR3 is TGTGCCAGCGGTTGGACAGGGCTCTACGAGCAGTACTTC. This sequence encodes CASGWTGLYEQYF. The chain couples TRBV7-3 to TRBJ2-7, with TRBD1 matching over 8 bases. The germline V gene has CDR1 SGHTA and CDR2 FQGTGA. CDR3 length: 13 residues. Trimming removed 8 bases from V and 3 bases from J; junction bases left unmatched: 6.

There are many counts of this clonotype. This rearrangement joins TRBV6-6 to TRBJ1-4; the D is unclear. V lost 2 bases and J lost 10, with 5 bases in between. CDR1 and CDR2 (germline): MNHNY, SVGAGI (reference sequence). The CDR3 runs to 11 residues. CDR3 nucleotides: TGTGCCAGCAGTTACCCCCCAAAACTGTTTTTT. This translates into CASSYPPKLFF.

This clonotype was observed a few times. This rearrangement joins TRBV11-2 to TRBJ2-1, with 7 bases that match TRBD1. Germline V lookup: CDR1 SGHAT, CDR2 FQNNGV. Trimming cost V 2 bases and J 7 bases; bases outside gene matches: 8. The CDR3 extends over 15 amino acids. The CDR3 nucleotides read TGTGCCAGCAGCTTATGGATCGTACAGGGGAATGAGCAGTTCTTC. Amino acid sequence: CASSLWIVQGNEQFF.

This clonotype has ten or more counts. V is TRBV6-5 and J is TRBJ1-2; tentatively, D is TRBD1 (5 bases). The V gene lost 6 bases and the J gene lost 4 bases, with 18 bases spanning the gap. The CDR3 is made up of 15 amino acids. Germline CDR1 MNHEY, CDR2 SVGAGI. CDR3 sequence reads: CASSSPSSGGYGYTF. Here the CDR3 DNA reads TGTGCCAGCAGCTCCCCCTCCTCTGGGGGCTATGGCTACACCTTC.

This chain links TRBV7-3 with TRBJ2-6; 10 bases agree with TRBD1. In germline, CDR1 is SGHTA, CDR2 FQGTGA. This CDR3 has 18 amino acids. After removal of 5 bases from V and 2 bases from J, the junction contained 9 bases not matched to a gene. CDR3 protein: CASSPRQGAGTGANVLTF. Written as DNA, the CDR3 is TGTGCCAGCAGCCCGCGACAGGGGGCAGGAACTGGGGCCAACGTCCTGACTTTC. Together with reference TRBV7-3 and TRBJ2-6, the CDR3 gives the full variable domain: GAGVSQTPSNKVTEKGKYVELRCDPISGHTALYWYRQSLGQGPEFLIYFQGTGAADDSGLPNDRFFAVRPEGSVSTLKIQRTERGDSAVYLCASSPRQGAGTGANVLTFGAGSRLTVL.

This clonotype came up a few times. The CDR3 DNA follows: TGTGCCAGCACGGCGGTGAGTGCTATTGATGAGCAGTTCTTC. Amino acids: CASTAVSAIDEQFF. This chain connects TRBV5-6 to TRBJ2-1; D uncertain. Germline V gene sequence: CDR1 SGHDT, CDR2 YYEEEE. The CDR3 consists of 14 residues. V was clipped by 6 bases and J by 8 bases, with 18 bases between them.

This clonotype appeared many times. This chain links TRBV5-4 with TRBJ2-5; the D gene is possibly TRBD1 (6 bases). V was shortened by 1 base and J by 5 bases, with 15 bases between the two germline ends. This CDR3 is 15 amino acids long. Germline loops: CDR1 SGHNT, CDR2 YYREEE (reference sequence). CDR3 residues: CASSLSRGNWETQYF. CDR3 bases: TGTGCCAGCAGCTTGTCCAGGGGAAATTGGGAGACCCAGTACTTC.

V gene TRBV9 combines with J gene TRBJ2-5; 14 bases are shared with TRBD2. Germline V lookup: CDR1 SGDLS, CDR2 YYNGEE. The ends lost 7 bases at V and 1 base at J; junction bases unmatched: 3. This CDR3 has 15 amino acids. DNA of the CDR3: TGTGCCAGCGGGGGGACTAGCGGGGGCCAAGAGACCCAGTACTTC. This sequence encodes CASGGTSGGQETQYF.